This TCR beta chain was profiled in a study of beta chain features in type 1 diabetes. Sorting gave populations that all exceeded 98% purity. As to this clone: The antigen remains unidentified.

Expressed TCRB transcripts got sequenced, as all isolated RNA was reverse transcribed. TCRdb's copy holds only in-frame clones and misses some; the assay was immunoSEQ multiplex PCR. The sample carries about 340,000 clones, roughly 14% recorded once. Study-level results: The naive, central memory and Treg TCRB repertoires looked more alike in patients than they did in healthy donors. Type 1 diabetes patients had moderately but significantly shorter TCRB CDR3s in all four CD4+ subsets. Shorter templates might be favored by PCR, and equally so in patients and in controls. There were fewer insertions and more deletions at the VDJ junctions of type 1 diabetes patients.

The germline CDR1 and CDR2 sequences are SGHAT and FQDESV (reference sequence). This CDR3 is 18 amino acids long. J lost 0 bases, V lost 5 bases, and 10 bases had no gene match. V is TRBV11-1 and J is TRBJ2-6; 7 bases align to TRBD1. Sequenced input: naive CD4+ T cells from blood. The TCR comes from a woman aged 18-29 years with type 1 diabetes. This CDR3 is CASSPRTGSYSGANVLTF. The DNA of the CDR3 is TGTGCCAGCAGCCCAAGGACAGGATCGTACTCTGGGGCCAACGTCCTGACTTTC.